The source of this TCR beta chain is a study of neoadjuvant anti-PD-1 for oral cavity cancer. CDR3 size: 16 residues. J gave up 7 bases and V 0 bases, and 7 bases lay outside the gene matches. Germline CDR1 and CDR2: MNHEY and SMNVEV (reference sequence). Most tumor samples had approximately 4.6 ug input DNA in two replicates. The protocol was immunoSEQ multiplex PCR, while the TCRdb copy is restricted to in-frame clones and leaves out a portion. Among over 20,000 clones listed, more than 20% were seen once. Specified time point: after neoadjuvant nivolumab, at surgical resection. Patients were newly diagnosed with stage II-IVA oral cavity squamous cell carcinoma without prior systemic or radiation treatment. These oral cavity squamous cell carcinomas were HPV-negative and locally advanced. This clone has more than one count but fewer than ten. No antigen is known for it. Study-wide points: Larger post-treatment preexisting tumor clones tracked with greater tumor shrinkage.

The TCR originated in a person aged 35 to 85 with oral cavity squamous cell carcinoma. This material consisted of tumor tissue, taken after nivolumab (anti-PD-1) treatment. This rearrangement joins TRBV27 to TRBJ2-1; 9 nucleotides match TRBD1. The DNA for the CDR3 is TGTGCCAGCAGTTTATCGCGAACAGGGGGCTGGAATGAGCAGTTCTTC. Translating gives CASSLSRTGGWNEQFF.